This TCR beta chain comes out of a study of blood T cells in healthy people across ages. Many counts were recorded for this clonotype. CDR3 length: 13 residues. V trimming: 6 bases; J trimming: 6 bases; junction bases outside the gene matches: 6. Germline V gene sequence: CDR1 SGHTA, CDR2 FQGNSA. A second about 6 to 12 cycle PCR used barcoded and J-beta primers. In TCRdb, the 5' RACE reads were re-called with MiXCR into one record per CDR3 protein. This sample has roughly 700,000 distinct CDR3 sequences; 25% occur once, and the top ten carry more than 7.5%. These sequences were also reported in another study, on T cells of mothers and their children. This second study notes: The extracted RNA was employed in its entirety for cDNA synthesis, at around 1.4 ug per 15 ul. Sample barcodes plus 2-4 random nucleotides came from the M1S primer. Slightly higher overlap, not significant, was seen in related mother-child pairs than in unrelated pairs.

Sequencing was done on a sample of blood. The receptor's source is a boy aged 10-17 years in good health. The V and J genes are TRBV7-2 and TRBJ2-3; 7 nucleotides agree with TRBD2. In DNA, the CDR3 is TGTGCCAGCAGGGGCGGGGGAACCGATACGCAGTATTTT. It codes for CASRGGGTDTQYF.